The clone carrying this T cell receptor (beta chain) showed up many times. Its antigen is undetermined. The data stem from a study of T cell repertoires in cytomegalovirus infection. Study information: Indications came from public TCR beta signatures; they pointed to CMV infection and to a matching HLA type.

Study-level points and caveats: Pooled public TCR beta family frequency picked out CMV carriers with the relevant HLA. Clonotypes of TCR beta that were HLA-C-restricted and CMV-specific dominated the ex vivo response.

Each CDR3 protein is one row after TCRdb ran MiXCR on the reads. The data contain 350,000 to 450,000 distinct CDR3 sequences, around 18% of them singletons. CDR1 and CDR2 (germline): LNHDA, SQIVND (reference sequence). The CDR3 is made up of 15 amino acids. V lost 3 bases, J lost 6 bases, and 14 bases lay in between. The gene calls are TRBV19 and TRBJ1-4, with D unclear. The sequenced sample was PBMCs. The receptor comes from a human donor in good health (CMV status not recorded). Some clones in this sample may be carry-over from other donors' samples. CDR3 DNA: TGTGCCAGTAGTATTTCGAGACAAGGATATGAAAAACTGTTTTTT. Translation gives CASSISRQGYEKLFF.